Below are 15 T cell receptor beta chains sequenced from a single sample in a study of T cell responses to AZD1222 COVID-19 vaccine. Sequencing used immunoSEQ multiplex PCR; TCRdb keeps in-frame clones, though not all of them. The table has some 120,000 clones, approximately 85% seen once; the top ten hold roughly 4%. The sequences come from peripheral blood, collected on day 0 of MenACWY control vaccination. The source of these receptors is an adult in good health.

The chain uses TRBV28 and TRBJ1-2, with 7 bases lining up with TRBD1. Germline V gene sequence: CDR1 MDHEN, CDR2 SYDVKM. The CDR3 consists of 14 residues. The V and J ends lost 4 bases and 2 bases, in that order; junction bases with no gene match: 4. Here the CDR3 DNA reads TGTGCCAGCAGTTCCGGGACAGCCAACTATGGCTACACCTTC. This gives the protein CASSSGTANYGYTF.

The rearrangement uses TRBV28 and TRBJ1-2, with a weak D call TRBD1 (5 bases). CDR1 and CDR2 from the germline V gene are MDHEN and SYDVKM. The CDR3 has 15 amino acids. V gave up 5 bases and J gave up 6 bases, with 19 bases separating them. The CDR3 coding sequence is TGTGCCAGCAGTCCCTCCTTCCGACAGTTGGATGGCTACACCTTC. Translation gives CASSPSFRQLDGYTF.

This chain connects TRBV11-3 to TRBJ2-5, with 8 bases aligning to TRBD1. V was clipped by 3 bases and J by 1 base; unmatched bases: 1. This CDR3 contains 14 residues. Germline CDR1 reads SGHNT; CDR2 reads YENEEA. CDR3 protein: CASSFGQGQETQYF. CDR3 nucleotides: TGTGCCAGCAGCTTCGGACAGGGCCAAGAGACCCAGTACTTC.

In its sample, this clone was seen a few times. The chain couples TRBV6-6 to TRBJ1-2, with 7 nucleotides matching TRBD1. Germline CDR1 is MNHNY and CDR2 is SVGAGI (reference sequence). This CDR3 has 15 amino acids. After removal of 0 bases from V and 5 bases from J, the junction contained 6 bases not matched to a gene. The CDR3 reads CASSYSDRRYYGYTF. The CDR3 DNA reads TGTGCCAGCAGTTACTCGGACAGGAGGTATTATGGCTACACCTTC.

This chain uses TRBV20-1 with TRBJ2-7; D is possibly TRBD2 (5 bases). V dropped 6 bases and J dropped 6 bases, with 12 bases sitting between them. The CDR3 runs to 11 residues. Germline loops: CDR1 DFQATT, CDR2 SNEGSKA (reference sequence). DNA of the CDR3: TGCAGTGCCGCCCAGGCGGGCGAGCAGTACTTC. Encoded protein: CSAAQAGEQYF.

This clone has just a few counts. The rearrangement joins TRBV7-9 to TRBJ2-7; D possibly corresponds to TRBD1 (6 bases). With 5 bases removed from V and 3 bases from J, the gap between germline ends came to 8 bases. The CDR3 loop spans 12 amino acids. Germline loops: CDR1 SEHNR, CDR2 FQNEAQ (reference sequence). CDR3 nucleotide sequence: TGTGCCAGCAGCCGGACAGTCTACGAGCAGTACTTC. Translation gives CASSRTVYEQYF.

The chain carries TRBV5-5 and TRBJ2-1, with D possibly matching TRBD1 (5 bases). Trimming pared 0 bases from V and 10 bases from J, leaving 17 bases between. There are 15 residues in the CDR3. Germline V lookup: CDR1 SGHKS, CDR2 YYEKEE (reference sequence). The CDR3 DNA follows: TGTGCCAGCAGCTTGGTCGGCAGGGTCACCGGGGAGCAGTTCTTC. Its protein is CASSLVGRVTGEQFF.

The rearrangement links TRBV5-4 to TRBJ1-1; TRBD1 agrees at 8 bases. The CDR3 extends over 15 amino acids. Germline V gives CDR1 SGHNT, CDR2 YYREEE (reference sequence). V was pared by 0 bases and J by 1 base, with 2 bases of the junction left unmatched. CDR3 nucleotide sequence: TGTGCCAGCAGCTTGGGGGGGACAGGGAACACTGAAGCTTTCTTT. Translation gives CASSLGGTGNTEAFF.

The gene calls are TRBV9 and TRBJ1-2; 7 bases align to TRBD1. J gave up 2 bases and V 3 bases, and 1 base lay outside the gene matches. The germline V gene encodes CDR1 SGDLS and CDR2 YYNGEE. There are 13 residues in the CDR3. The CDR3 bases are TGTGCCAGCAGCGAGGGACAGAACTATGGCTACACCTTC. It yields the protein CASSEGQNYGYTF.

The chain employs TRBV2 and TRBJ1-4; 8 bases are a match to TRBD1. The V gene end was trimmed by 4 bases and the J gene end by 8 bases; junction bases not matched to a gene: 9. The CDR3 has 15 amino acids. The germline V gene encodes CDR1 SNHLY and CDR2 FYNNEI. CDR3 nucleotides: TGTGCCAGCAGTGCGAGACAGGGGAGGGTCGAAAAACTGTTTTTT. Amino acids: CASSARQGRVEKLFF.

The genes are TRBV7-9 and TRBJ1-4, with D tentatively TRBD1 (5 bases). CDR3 length: 16 residues. The germline V gene encodes CDR1 SEHNR and CDR2 FQNEAQ (reference sequence). The V gene lost 1 base and the J gene lost 7 bases, with 16 bases spanning the gap. The CDR3 sequence is CASSLVVQGGSEKLFF. In nucleotides, the CDR3 is TGTGCCAGCAGCTTAGTGGTGCAGGGAGGGAGTGAAAAACTGTTTTTT.

The chain couples TRBV5-4 to TRBJ2-1; maybe TRBD2 (5 bases). CDR1 is SGHNT, CDR2 YYREEE, per germline (reference sequence). This CDR3 is 12 amino acids long. The V and J ends lost 2 bases and 7 bases respectively, with 7 bases between them. The CDR3 sequence: CASSLRTNEQFF. DNA of the CDR3: TGTGCCAGCAGCTTACGGACTAATGAGCAGTTCTTC.

This chain joins TRBV10-3 and TRBJ1-1, with D perhaps matching TRBD1 (6 bases). The CDR3 extends over 17 amino acids. Per the germline V gene, CDR1 is ENHRY and CDR2 is SYGVKD. The ends were cut back, 0 bases at V and 1 base at J, with 15 bases in the middle. CDR3 sequence reads: CAISESLAGQQNTEAFF. For the CDR3, the DNA is TGTGCCATCAGTGAGTCTCTCGCCGGACAGCAGAACACTGAAGCTTTCTTT.

This chain connects TRBV10-1 to TRBJ1-5; D gene ambiguous. Germline CDR1 reads WNHNN; CDR2 reads SYGVQD (reference sequence). The germline V and J ends were trimmed by 4 bases and 3 bases, with 7 bases remaining between them. The CDR3 has 13 amino acids. The CDR3 DNA sequence: TGCGCCAGCAGTGGTGATTACAATCAGCCCCAGCATTTT. This gives the protein CASSGDYNQPQHF.

The chain is built from TRBV7-8 and TRBJ2-7, with 12 bases identical to TRBD1. The J segment lost 5 bases and the V segment lost 4 bases, leaving 6 bases of the junction unmatched. The V gene's germline CDR1 is SGHVS and CDR2 FQNEAQ. The CDR3 spans 15 residues. Here the CDR3 reads CASSSYGTGGDEQYF. The CDR3 DNA follows: TGTGCCAGCAGCTCCTACGGGACAGGGGGCGACGAGCAGTACTTC. Complete variable domain (other parts from reference TRBV7-8 and TRBJ2-7): GAGVSQSPRYKVAKRGQDVALRCDPISGHVSLFWYQQALGQGPEFLTYFQNEAQLDKSGLPSDRFFAERPEGSVSTLKIQRTQQEDSAVYLCASSSYGTGGDEQYFGPGTRLTVT.